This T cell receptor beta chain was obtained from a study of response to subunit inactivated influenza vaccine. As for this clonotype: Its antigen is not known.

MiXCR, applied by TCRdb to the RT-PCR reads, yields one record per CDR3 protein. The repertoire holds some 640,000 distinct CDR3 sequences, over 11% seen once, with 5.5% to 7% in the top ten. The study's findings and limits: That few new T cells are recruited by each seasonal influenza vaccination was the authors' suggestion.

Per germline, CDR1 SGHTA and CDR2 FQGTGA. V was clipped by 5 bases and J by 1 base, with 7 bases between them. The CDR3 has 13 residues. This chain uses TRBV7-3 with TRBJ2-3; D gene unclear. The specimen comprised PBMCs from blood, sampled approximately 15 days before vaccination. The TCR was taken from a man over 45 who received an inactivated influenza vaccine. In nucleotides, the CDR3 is TGTGCCAGCAGCCCCTATGGCACAGATACGCAGTATTTT. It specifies CASSPYGTDTQYF.